These 16 T cell receptor beta chains originate from one sample sequenced in a study of blood T cell repertoires in COVID-19. Profiled with immunoSEQ multiplex PCR; TCRdb holds only in-frame clones, not every one. This sample yields 140,000 to 150,000 clones, of which approximately 86% are seen a single time; 2.5% to 3% belongs to the top ten. The specimen sequenced was peripheral blood. These receptors came from a woman aged 35 to 49 with active or convalescent COVID-19.

This clone was observed once. This rearrangement joins TRBV27 to TRBJ1-1; 9 bases agree with TRBD1. The CDR3 totals 16 residues. V lost 1 base, J lost 3 bases, and 6 bases stayed unmatched. In germline, CDR1 is MNHEY, CDR2 SMNVEV (reference sequence). CDR3 region: CASSLWGTGRDTEAFF. CDR3 nucleotides: TGTGCCAGCAGTTTATGGGGGACAGGGAGGGACACTGAAGCTTTCTTT.

J is TRBJ1-6 and V is TRBV29-1, with TRBD1 identical over 9 bases. V was pared by 5 bases and J by 10 bases, with 9 bases of the junction left unmatched. Germline lookup yields CDR1 SQVTM and CDR2 ANQGSEA. The CDR3 covers 14 residues. CDR3 in DNA: TGCAGCGTTTCTTCCGGGACAGGGAACTCACCCCTCCACTTT. The encoded protein is CSVSSGTGNSPLHF.

V is TRBV11-2 and J is TRBJ1-2, with a tentative D call TRBD1 (5 bases). Trimming removed 5 bases at V and 5 bases at J, with 12 bases between. This CDR3 has 13 residues. Germline V gene lookup returns CDR1 SGHAT and CDR2 FQNNGV. The CDR3 DNA reads TGTGCCAGCAGCAGGGGCGGCGGATATGGCTACACCTTC. Translation: CASSRGGGYGYTF.

V is TRBV4-2 and J is TRBJ1-3; 8 bases map to TRBD1. The germline gives CDR1 LGHNA, CDR2 YNFKEQ. The V and J ends lost 1 base and 0 bases, in that order; junction bases with no gene match: 2. CDR3 length: 16 residues. The CDR3 region is CASSQVTGASGNTIYF. The CDR3 DNA is TGTGCCAGCAGCCAAGTGACAGGGGCCTCTGGAAACACCATATATTTT.

This chain joins TRBV9 and TRBJ1-2; 12 bases fit TRBD1. Trimming at V came to 2 bases and at J to 4 bases, leaving 3 bases not matched to a gene. Germline lookup yields CDR1 SGDLS and CDR2 YYNGEE. The CDR3 extends over 15 amino acids. CDR3 sequence reads: CASSVGQGAGYGYTF. CDR3 DNA sequence: TGTGCCAGCAGCGTGGGACAGGGGGCTGGCTATGGCTACACCTTC.

The V and J genes are TRBV7-2 and TRBJ1-1, with TRBD1 matching over 8 bases. J gave up 1 base and V 7 bases, and 2 bases lay outside the gene matches. The germline gives CDR1 SGHTA, CDR2 FQGNSA. This CDR3 spans 13 amino acids. CDR3 sequence (DNA): TGTGCCAGCACCGGACAGGGGAACACTGAAGCTTTCTTT. The encoded protein is CASTGQGNTEAFF.

The chain recombines TRBV11-2 with TRBJ1-2, with 8 bases matching TRBD1. The CDR3 is made up of 14 amino acids. Germline V gene lookup returns CDR1 SGHAT and CDR2 FQNNGV. The V and J ends lost 0 bases and 8 bases, in that order; junction bases with no gene match: 5. CDR3 sequence: CASSLDRGRAGYTF. CDR3 DNA sequence: TGTGCCAGCAGCTTAGACAGGGGGCGGGCAGGCTACACCTTC.

In the case of this clone: With a much larger clone just one base away, this may be a read error. The V and J genes are TRBV6-2 or TRBV6-3 and TRBJ1-1; D gene ambiguous. The germline gives CDR1 MNHEY, CDR2 SVGEGT. The CDR3 covers 12 residues. Deletions cut 5 bases from V and 0 bases from J, with 4 bases between. In DNA form, the CDR3 reads TGTGCCAGCAGTACAGTGAACACTGAAGCTTTCTTT. This codes for CASSTVNTEAFF.

This rearrangement joins TRBV30 to TRBJ2-3; TRBD2 matches 7 bases. The CDR3 is made up of 16 amino acids. V dropped 5 bases and J dropped 3; count of bases not matched to a gene: 14. Germline CDR1 and CDR2: GTSNPN and SVGIG (reference sequence). CDR3 residues: CAWEVGWLAATDTQYF. CDR3 sequence (DNA): TGTGCCTGGGAGGTTGGGTGGCTAGCGGCGACAGATACGCAGTATTTT.

The V call is TRBV5-1, the J call TRBJ2-2; TRBD1 agrees at 11 bases. The CDR3 covers 15 residues. Trimming took 6 bases from V and 4 from J; bases not matched to a gene: 5. CDR1 is SGHRS and CDR2 is YFSETQ in the germline V gene. As DNA, the CDR3 is TGCGCCAGCATGGACAGGGGGCGCGCCACCGGGGAGCTGTTTTTT. It yields the protein CASMDRGRATGELFF.

Of note for this clone: The same CDR3 can be traced to other DNA sequences in this sample. This chain joins TRBV28 and TRBJ2-7; 9 positions match TRBD1. V was pared by 4 bases and J by 3 bases, with 1 base of the junction left unmatched. CDR1 and CDR2 (germline): MDHEN, SYDVKM. This CDR3 is built from 13 residues. The CDR3 sequence: CASSSGQGYEQYF. The CDR3 region has the DNA TGTGCCAGCAGTTCGGGACAGGGCTACGAGCAGTACTTC.

The V gene is TRBV7-2, the J gene TRBJ1-1; no firm D call. The V and J ends lost 5 bases and 0 bases respectively, with 13 bases between them. Per germline, CDR1 SGHTA and CDR2 FQGNSA. The length of the CDR3 is 15 residues. This CDR3 reads CASSHRQQMNTEAFF. The CDR3 DNA sequence: TGTGCCAGCAGCCATAGACAACAGATGAACACTGAAGCTTTCTTT.

By sample share, this clone is medium-sized. The chain uses TRBV5-1 and TRBJ1-5; TRBD1 is a possible D gene (6 bases). The CDR3 covers 13 residues. CDR1 is SGHRS and CDR2 is YFSETQ in the germline V gene. Trimming removed 4 bases from V and 4 bases from J, with 9 bases in between. This chain's CDR3 is CASSVDRNQPQHF. For the CDR3, the DNA is TGCGCCAGCAGCGTGGACAGAAATCAGCCCCAGCATTTT.

The chain has TRBV28 and TRBJ1-5; D call uncertain. Germline values: CDR1 MDHEN, CDR2 SYDVKM. CDR3 length equals 15 residues. V gave up 2 bases and J gave up 4 bases, with 12 bases separating them. The CDR3 DNA reads TGTGCCAGCAGTTTAGAATGGAGACGGAATCAGCCCCAGCATTTT. This codes for CASSLEWRRNQPQHF.

The V gene is TRBV6-5, the J gene TRBJ1-5; 10 positions match TRBD1. In germline, CDR1 is MNHEY, CDR2 SVGAGI. The CDR3 is 15 amino acids. After removal of 0 bases from V and 6 bases from J, the junction contained 2 bases not matched to a gene. The CDR3 DNA follows: TGTGCCAGCAGTTACTCGGGACAGGGGCGTCAGCCCCAGCATTTT. Translated, it gives CASSYSGQGRQPQHF.

J is TRBJ2-7 and V is TRBV5-1; tentative D call: TRBD2 (6 bases). The CDR3 loop spans 12 amino acids. The V gene's germline CDR1 is SGHRS and CDR2 YFSETQ. The V gene lost 6 bases and the J gene lost 5 bases, with 12 bases spanning the gap. DNA of the CDR3: TGCGCCAGCAAGCAGGGCGGGAACGAGCAGTACTTC. It translates to CASKQGGNEQYF.